The T cell receptor (beta chain) described here comes from a study of shared clonotypes between healthy human individuals. Study at large: Three plates each covered CD4 naive and memory; CD8 naive two, CD8 memory one. Findings and caveats of the study: Estimated clonotype richness was generally higher in naive than memory subsets.

The data were produced by immunoSEQ multiplex PCR, yet TCRdb's version contains in-frame clones alone and is incomplete. The profile shows approximately 1,500,000 clones, roughly 96% of them singletons. The donors, healthy adults who were HIV-negative, had experienced no recent acute infections or vaccinations. A word on this clone: Its antigen is unidentified. This same CDR3 is encoded by further DNA sequences in the sample.

The CDR3 covers 15 residues. Germline V gene data show CDR1 as SGHRS and CDR2 as YFSETQ. Between the trimmed V and J ends, which lost 0 bases and 0 bases, there was a span of 7 bases. The chain joins TRBV5-1 to TRBJ2-1; the D is unclear. The receptor's source is a man under 40 in good health. The sample consisted of naive CD4+ T cells sorted from blood. This sample's subset: CD45RA+ positively selected. The CDR3 DNA sequence: TGCGCCAGCAGCTTGGGCGCTAGCTCCTACAATGAGCAGTTCTTC. Protein: CASSLGASSYNEQFF.